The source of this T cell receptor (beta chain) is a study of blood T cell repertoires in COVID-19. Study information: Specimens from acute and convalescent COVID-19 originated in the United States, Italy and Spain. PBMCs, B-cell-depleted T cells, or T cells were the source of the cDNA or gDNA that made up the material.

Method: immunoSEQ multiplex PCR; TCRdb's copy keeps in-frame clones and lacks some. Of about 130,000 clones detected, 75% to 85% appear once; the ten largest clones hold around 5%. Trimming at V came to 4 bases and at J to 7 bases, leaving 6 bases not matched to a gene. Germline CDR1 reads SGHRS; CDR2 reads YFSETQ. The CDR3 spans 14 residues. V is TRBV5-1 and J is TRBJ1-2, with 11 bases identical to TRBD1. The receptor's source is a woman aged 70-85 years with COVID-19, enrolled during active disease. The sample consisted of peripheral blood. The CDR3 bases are TGCGCCAGCAGCGAGGGACAGGGGGAGAGTGGCTACACCTTC. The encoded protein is CASSEGQGESGYTF.